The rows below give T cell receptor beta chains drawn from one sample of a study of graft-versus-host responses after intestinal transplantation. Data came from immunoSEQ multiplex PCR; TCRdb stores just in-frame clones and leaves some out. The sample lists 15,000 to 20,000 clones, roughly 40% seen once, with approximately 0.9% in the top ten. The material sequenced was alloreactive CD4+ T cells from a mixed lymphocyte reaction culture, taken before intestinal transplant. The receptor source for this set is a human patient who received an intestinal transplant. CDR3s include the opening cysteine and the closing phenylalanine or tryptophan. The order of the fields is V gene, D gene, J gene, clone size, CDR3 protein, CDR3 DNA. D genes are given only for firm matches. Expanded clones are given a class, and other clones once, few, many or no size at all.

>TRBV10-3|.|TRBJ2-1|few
CATQGGVYNEQFF
TGTGCCACTCAGGGGGGGGTCTACAATGAGCAGTTCTTC
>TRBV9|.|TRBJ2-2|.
CASSVVGANTGELFF
TGTGCCAGCAGCGTAGTCGGAGCGAACACCGGGGAGCTGTTTTTT
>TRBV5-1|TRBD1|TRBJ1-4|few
CASSVTGTANEKLFF
TGCGCCAGCAGCGTAACCGGGACAGCTAATGAAAAACTGTTTTTT
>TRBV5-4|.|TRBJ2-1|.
CATSLGGGHYNEQFF
TGTGCCACCTCCCTTGGCGGGGGCCATTACAATGAGCAGTTCTTC
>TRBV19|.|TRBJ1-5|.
CASSIGWQINQPQHF
TGTGCCAGTAGTATTGGGTGGCAGATCAATCAGCCCCAGCATTTT
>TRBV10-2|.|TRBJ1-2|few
CASSVRGSYGYTF
TGCGCCAGCAGTGTAAGAGGGTCCTATGGCTACACCTTC
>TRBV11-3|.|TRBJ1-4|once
CASSLQGTYNEKLFF
TGTGCCAGCAGCTTACAGGGGACCTATAATGAAAAACTGTTTTTT
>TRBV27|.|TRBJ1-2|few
CASKSAIHYGYTF
TGTGCCAGCAAATCCGCGATTCACTATGGCTACACCTTC
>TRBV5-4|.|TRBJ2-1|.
CASSLYNEQFF
TGTGCCAGCAGCCTTTACAATGAGCAGTTCTTC
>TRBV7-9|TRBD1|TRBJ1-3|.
CASSLTGGSGNTIYF
TGTGCCAGCAGCTTAACAGGGGGCTCTGGAAACACCATATATTTT
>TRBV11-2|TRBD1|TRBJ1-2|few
CASSFSNRGSGYGYTF
TGTGCCAGCAGCTTCAGTAACAGGGGATCAGGCTATGGCTACACCTTC
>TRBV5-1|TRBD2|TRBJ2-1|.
CASSLMLAGNEQFF
TGCGCCAGCAGCTTGATGCTAGCGGGCAATGAGCAGTTCTTC
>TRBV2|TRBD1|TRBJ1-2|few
CASSGDRYYGYTF
TGTGCCAGCAGCGGGGACAGATACTATGGCTACACCTTC
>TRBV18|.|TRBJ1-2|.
CASSPPTAYGYTF
TGTGCCAGCTCACCACCGACAGCATATGGCTACACCTTC
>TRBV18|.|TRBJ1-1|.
CATQPTGGTEAFF
TGTGCCACCCAACCGACGGGCGGCACTGAAGCTTTCTTT
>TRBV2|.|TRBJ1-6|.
CASKVRGRSPLHF
TGTGCCAGCAAGGTGAGGGGACGTTCACCCCTCCACTTT
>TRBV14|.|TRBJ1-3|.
CASSPLRRGNTIYF
TGTGCCAGCAGCCCCCTCCGGAGGGGAAACACCATATATTTT
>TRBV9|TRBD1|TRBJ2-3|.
CASSPALGQGRGTDTQYF
TGTGCCAGCAGCCCAGCCCTCGGACAGGGAAGGGGAACAGATACGCAGTATTTT
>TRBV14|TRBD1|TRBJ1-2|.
CASSQLGQGYGYTF
TGTGCCAGCAGCCAGCTGGGACAGGGTTACGGCTACACCTTC
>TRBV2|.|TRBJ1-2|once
CASIPMSQGGGYTF
TGTGCCAGCATTCCGATGAGTCAGGGTGGCGGCTACACCTTC
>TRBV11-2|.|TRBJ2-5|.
CASSFGYPETQYF
TGTGCCAGCAGCTTTGGGTATCCCGAGACCCAGTACTTC
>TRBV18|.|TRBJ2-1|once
CASSLRLEQFF
TGTGCCAGCTCATTGCGTTTGGAGCAGTTCTTC
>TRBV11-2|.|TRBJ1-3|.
CASSFGRTGNTIYF
TGTGCCAGCAGCTTCGGACGTACTGGAAACACCATATATTTT